Following are 9 T cell receptor beta chains from one sample sequenced in a study of blood T cell repertoires in COVID-19. Some clones are missing from TCRdb's copy, which holds only in-frame ones; the method was immunoSEQ multiplex PCR. The sample has around 250,000 clones, around 90% seen once. Input material: peripheral blood. The source is a woman in her forties who had recovered from COVID-19.

The chain combines TRBV5-1 with TRBJ2-5; tentative D call: TRBD2 (5 bases). The germline CDR1 and CDR2 sequences are SGHRS and YFSETQ. V shed 4 bases and J shed 5 bases, with 15 bases lying between them. CDR3 size: 14 residues. The CDR3 loop is CASSGMGSGETQYF. The CDR3 coding sequence is TGCGCCAGCAGCGGTATGGGATCGGGGGAGACCCAGTACTTC.

This clone was found once. Other DNA sequences in this specimen translate into the identical CDR3. The chain carries TRBV9 and TRBJ1-2, with a possible D match to TRBD1 (5 bases). The CDR3 covers 13 residues. The germline V gene has CDR1 SGDLS and CDR2 YYNGEE. The V end lost 4 bases, the J end lost 4 bases, and 11 bases lay between the germline ends. CDR3 sequence reads: CASSSRDSYGYTF. The CDR3 coding sequence is TGTGCCAGCAGCAGCCGGGACTCCTATGGCTACACCTTC.

This sequence joins TRBV27 and TRBJ2-7, with 10 bases lining up with TRBD1. This CDR3 is built from 14 residues. With 2 bases clipped from V and 3 bases from J, the junction kept 1 base outside the gene matches. Germline V gives CDR1 MNHEY, CDR2 SMNVEV (reference sequence). CDR3 nucleotides: TGTGCCAGCAGTTTAGACAGGGGGCTCTACGAGCAGTACTTC. It yields the protein CASSLDRGLYEQYF.

The chain links TRBV27 to TRBJ2-7, with 11 bases lining up with TRBD1. V shed 0 bases and J 7 bases; nucleotides not matched to a gene: 5. The CDR3 is 15 amino acids. Germline V CDR1 and CDR2: MNHEY, SMNVEV (reference sequence). The CDR3 here is CASSLSGTGGYEQYF. The CDR3 bases are TGTGCCAGCAGTTTATCAGGGACAGGGGGTTATGAGCAGTACTTC.

The chain has TRBV19 and TRBJ2-3; TRBD2 matches 15 bases. The germline V gene has CDR1 LNHDA and CDR2 SQIVND (reference sequence). V lost 8 bases to trimming and J lost 0 bases; unmatched junction nucleotides: 15. The CDR3 is 20 residues long. The CDR3 protein is CASSRTGRGLAGGSTDTQYF. CDR3 DNA sequence: TGTGCCAGTTCGAGGACAGGACGGGGACTAGCGGGAGGAAGCACAGATACGCAGTATTTT.

This sequence joins TRBV5-6 and TRBJ1-2, with 7 bases matching TRBD1. The germline V gene encodes CDR1 SGHDT and CDR2 YYEEEE. Losses at the gene ends were 0 bases for V and 4 bases for J; bases not matched to a gene: 6. CDR3 size: 15 residues. In DNA form, the CDR3 reads TGTGCCAGCAGCTTGGATACAGGGGCCCTCTATGGCTACACCTTC. Protein sequence: CASSLDTGALYGYTF.

The sample holds a few counts of this clone. Other DNA sequences from this sample encode an identical CDR3 as well. This sequence joins TRBV12-3 or TRBV12-4 and TRBJ1-1; 9 bases map to TRBD1. The CDR3 totals 13 residues. Trimming cost V 5 bases and J 4 bases; bases outside gene matches: 2. This CDR3 is CASSGQGSTEAFF. The CDR3 coding sequence is TGTGCCAGCAGTGGACAGGGGAGCACTGAAGCTTTCTTT.

The J gene is TRBJ1-4, the V gene TRBV2; 7 nucleotides line up with TRBD1. Trimming at V came to 6 bases and at J to 1 base, leaving 5 bases not matched to a gene. Germline V gene data show CDR1 as SNHLY and CDR2 as FYNNEI. The CDR3 runs to 15 residues. This CDR3 reads CASSGNRGTNEKLFF. The CDR3 coding sequence is TGTGCCAGCAGCGGCAACAGGGGAACTAATGAAAAACTGTTTTTT.

V usage is TRBV7-9 and J usage is TRBJ1-2; unclear D gene. Deletions cut 5 bases from V and 0 bases from J, with 7 bases between. CDR1 and CDR2 from the germline V gene are SEHNR and FQNEAQ (reference sequence). CDR3 length: 13 amino acids. CDR3 protein: CASSPGSNYGYTF. For the CDR3, the DNA is TGTGCCAGCAGCCCGGGATCTAACTATGGCTACACCTTC. The full variable domain, with the rest looked up from reference TRBV7-9 and TRBJ1-2, is DTGVSQNPRHKITKRGQNVTFRCDPISEHNRLYWYRQTLGQGPEFLTYFQNEAQLEKSRLLSDRFSAERPKGSFSTLEIQRTEQGDSAMYLCASSPGSNYGYTFGSGTRLTVV.